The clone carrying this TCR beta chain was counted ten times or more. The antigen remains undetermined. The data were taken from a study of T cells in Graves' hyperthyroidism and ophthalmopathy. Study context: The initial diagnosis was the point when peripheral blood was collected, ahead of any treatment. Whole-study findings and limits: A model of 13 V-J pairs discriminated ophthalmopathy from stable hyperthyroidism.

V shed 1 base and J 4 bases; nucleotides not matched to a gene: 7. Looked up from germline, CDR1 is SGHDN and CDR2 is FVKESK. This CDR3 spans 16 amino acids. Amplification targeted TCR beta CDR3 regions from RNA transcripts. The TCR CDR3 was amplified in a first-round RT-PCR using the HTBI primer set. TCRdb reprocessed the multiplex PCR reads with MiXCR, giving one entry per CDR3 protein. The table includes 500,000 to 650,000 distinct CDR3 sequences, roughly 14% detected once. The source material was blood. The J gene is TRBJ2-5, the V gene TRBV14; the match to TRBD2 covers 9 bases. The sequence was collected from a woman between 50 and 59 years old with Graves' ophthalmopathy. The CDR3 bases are TGTGCCAGCAGCCAAGTTCGCGGGAGGGCTTCAGAGACCCAGTACTTC. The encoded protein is CASSQVRGRASETQYF.